This T cell receptor beta chain was captured by sequencing in a study of Graves' ophthalmopathy and Graves' hyperthyroidism. For repertoire sequencing, the TCR beta CDR3 regions were amplified from RNA transcripts. In the first round, RT-PCR was carried out with HTBI primers, and a multiplex PCR formed the second round. TCRdb passed the multiplex PCR reads through MiXCR, listing each CDR3 protein once. The sample holds 150,000 or so distinct CDR3 sequences, 30% to 45% seen once. Findings of the study overall: Ophthalmopathy cases were distinguished from stable hyperthyroidism by a 13-signature model, reaching about 91% sensitivity and 70% to 84% specificity. Blood shared most expanded thyroid clonotypes above 0.001 frequency.

All donors with ophthalmopathy were recorded as having moderate-to-severe activity, CAS ≥3, NOSPECS ≥4 and a duration under 3 months. Clinical symptoms, serum thyroxine, TRAb, thyroid ultrasound and orbital computed tomography formed the basis of diagnosis. With regard to this clonotype: Its antigen is unidentified.

The CDR3 length is 12 residues. Trimming at V came to 10 bases and at J to 6 bases, leaving 8 bases not matched to a gene. Germline V CDR1 and CDR2: MDHEN, SYDVKM. This TCR came from a man aged 25-45 years with Graves' ophthalmopathy. The sequencing input was peripheral blood. The V call is TRBV28, the J call TRBJ1-1, with TRBD1 matching 7 bases. The CDR3 protein is CAISDREAEAFF. DNA of the CDR3: TGTGCCATCTCCGACAGGGAAGCTGAAGCTTTCTTT.